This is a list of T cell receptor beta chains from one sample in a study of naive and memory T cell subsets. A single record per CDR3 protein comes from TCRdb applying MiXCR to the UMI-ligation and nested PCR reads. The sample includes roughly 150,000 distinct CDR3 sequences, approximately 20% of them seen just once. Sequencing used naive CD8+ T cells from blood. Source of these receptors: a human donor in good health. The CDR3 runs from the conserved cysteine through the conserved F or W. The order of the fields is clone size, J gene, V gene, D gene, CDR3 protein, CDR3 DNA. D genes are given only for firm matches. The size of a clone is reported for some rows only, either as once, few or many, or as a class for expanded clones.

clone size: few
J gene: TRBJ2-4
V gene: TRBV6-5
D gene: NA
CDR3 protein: CASSYSWGAKNIQYF
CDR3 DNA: TGTGCCAGCAGTTACTCTTGGGGGGCCAAAAACATTCAGTACTTC

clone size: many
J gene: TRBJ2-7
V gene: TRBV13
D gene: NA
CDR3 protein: CASSSGSYEQYF
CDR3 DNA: TGTGCCAGCAGCTCAGGAAGCTACGAGCAGTACTTC

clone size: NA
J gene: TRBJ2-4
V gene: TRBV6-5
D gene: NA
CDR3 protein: CASSYSPMVKNIQYF
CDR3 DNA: TGTGCCAGCAGTTACTCACCGATGGTCAAAAACATTCAGTACTTC

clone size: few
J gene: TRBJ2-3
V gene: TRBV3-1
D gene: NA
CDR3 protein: CASSPEYIDTQYF
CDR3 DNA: TGTGCCAGCAGCCCGGAATACATAGATACGCAGTATTTT

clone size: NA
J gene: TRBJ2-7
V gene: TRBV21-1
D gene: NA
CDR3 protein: CASSKGQGHYEQYF
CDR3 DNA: TGTGCCAGCAGCAAAGGACAGGGGCACTACGAGCAGTACTTC

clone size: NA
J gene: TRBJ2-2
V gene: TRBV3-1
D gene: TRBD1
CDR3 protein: CASSLSLGTGTGELFF
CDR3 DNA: TGTGCCAGCAGCCTTTCTCTAGGGACAGGCACCGGGGAGCTGTTTTTT

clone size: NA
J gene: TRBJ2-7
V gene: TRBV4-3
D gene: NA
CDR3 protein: CASSQFRVSSYEQYF
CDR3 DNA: TGCGCCAGCAGCCAATTCCGGGTTAGTTCCTACGAGCAGTACTTC

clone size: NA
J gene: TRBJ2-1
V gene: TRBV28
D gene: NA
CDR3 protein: CASAWYVGWDPRAYNEQFF
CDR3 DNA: TGTGCCAGCGCTTGGTATGTTGGATGGGACCCTAGGGCGTACAATGAGCAGTTCTTC

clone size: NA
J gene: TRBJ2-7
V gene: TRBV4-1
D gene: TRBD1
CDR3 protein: CASSQVSTGDMNEQYF
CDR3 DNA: TGCGCCAGCAGCCAAGTCTCTACAGGGGATATGAACGAGCAGTACTTC

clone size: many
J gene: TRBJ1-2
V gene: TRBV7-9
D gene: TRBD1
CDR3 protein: CASSPRDRNYTF
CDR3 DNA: TGTGCCAGCAGCCCACGGGACAGGAACTACACCTTC

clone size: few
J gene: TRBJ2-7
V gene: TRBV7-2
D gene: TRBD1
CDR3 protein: CASSLPGTGYEQYF
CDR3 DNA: TGTGCCAGCAGCTTACCCGGGACAGGCTACGAGCAGTACTTC

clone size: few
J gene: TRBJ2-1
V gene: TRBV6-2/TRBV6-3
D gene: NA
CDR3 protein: CASSPNPGSAAEFF
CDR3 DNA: TGTGCCAGCAGCCCGAACCCGGGTTCCGCGGCGGAGTTCTTC

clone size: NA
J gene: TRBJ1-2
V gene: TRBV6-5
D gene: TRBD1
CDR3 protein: CASSYSSGVTGRDRNYGYTF
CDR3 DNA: TGTGCCAGCAGTTACTCGTCGGGGGTGACAGGGAGGGATAGAAACTATGGCTACACCTTC

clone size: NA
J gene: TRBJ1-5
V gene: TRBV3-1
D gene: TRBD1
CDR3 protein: CASSQGQISNQPQHF
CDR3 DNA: TGTGCCAGCAGCCAGGGACAGATTAGCAATCAGCCCCAGCATTTT

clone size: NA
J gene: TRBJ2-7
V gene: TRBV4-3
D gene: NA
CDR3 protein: CASSQDLGPYYEQYF
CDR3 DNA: TGCGCCAGCAGCCAAGACCTTGGGCCCTACTACGAGCAGTACTTC

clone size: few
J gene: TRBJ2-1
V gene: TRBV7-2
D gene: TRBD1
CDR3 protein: CASSPEEGTGRFAYNEQFF
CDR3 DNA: TGTGCCAGCAGCCCGGAGGAAGGGACAGGGCGATTTGCCTACAATGAGCAGTTCTTC

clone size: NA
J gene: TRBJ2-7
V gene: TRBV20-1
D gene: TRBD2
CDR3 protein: CSARLGLAGAEYEQYF
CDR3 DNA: TGCAGTGCTAGGCTGGGACTAGCGGGAGCGGAGTACGAGCAGTACTTC

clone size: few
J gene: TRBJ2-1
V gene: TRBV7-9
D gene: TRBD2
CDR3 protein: CASSSSGGDNEQFF
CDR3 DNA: TGTGCCAGCAGCTCCAGCGGGGGCGACAATGAGCAGTTCTTC

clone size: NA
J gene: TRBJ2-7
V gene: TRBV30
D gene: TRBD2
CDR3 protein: CAWSLTSGTASYEQYF
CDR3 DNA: TGTGCCTGGAGTCTGACTAGCGGGACAGCCTCCTACGAGCAGTACTTC

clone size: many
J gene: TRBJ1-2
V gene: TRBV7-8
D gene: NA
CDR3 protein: CASSLGASDYTF
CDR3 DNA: TGTGCCAGCAGCTTAGGGGCGTCAGACTACACCTTC

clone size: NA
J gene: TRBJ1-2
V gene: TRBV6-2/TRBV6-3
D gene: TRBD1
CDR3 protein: CASSYQSRGRFGYTF
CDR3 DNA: TGTGCCAGCAGTTACCAGAGCAGGGGGCGTTTTGGCTACACCTTC